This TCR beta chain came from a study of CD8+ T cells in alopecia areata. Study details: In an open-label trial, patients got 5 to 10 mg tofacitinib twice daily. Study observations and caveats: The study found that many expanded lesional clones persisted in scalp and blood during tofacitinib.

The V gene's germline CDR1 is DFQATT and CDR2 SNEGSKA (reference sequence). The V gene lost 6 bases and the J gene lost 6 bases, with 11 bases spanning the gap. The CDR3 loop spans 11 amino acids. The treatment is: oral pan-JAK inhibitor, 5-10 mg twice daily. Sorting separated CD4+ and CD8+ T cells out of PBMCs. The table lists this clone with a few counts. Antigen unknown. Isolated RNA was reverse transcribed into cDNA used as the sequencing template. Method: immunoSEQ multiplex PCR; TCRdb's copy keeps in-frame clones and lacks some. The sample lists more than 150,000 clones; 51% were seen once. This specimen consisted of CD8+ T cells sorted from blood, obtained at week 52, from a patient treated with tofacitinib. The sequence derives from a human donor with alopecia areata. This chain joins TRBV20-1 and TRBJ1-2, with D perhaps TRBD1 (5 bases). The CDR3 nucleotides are TGCAGTGCCACGGGACCGCATGGCTACACCTTC. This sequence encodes CSATGPHGYTF.